The 30 T cell receptor beta chains presented below share a single source sample, sequenced in a study of identical twins. MiXCR was run by TCRdb on the 5' RACE reads, yielding one entry per CDR3 protein. The data show some 250,000 distinct CDR3 sequences, 6.5% seen once. The same data also went into a second study, on T cells expressing NK-cell markers.

The sequenced sample was CD8+ T cells sorted from blood. These receptors all come from a woman younger than 35 in good health.

The J gene is TRBJ2-2, the V gene TRBV20-1; 9 bases agree with TRBD1. The ends lost 2 bases at V and 7 bases at J; junction bases unmatched: 5. Per germline, CDR1 DFQATT and CDR2 SNEGSKA (reference sequence). This CDR3 has 14 residues. The CDR3 protein is CSARRGTGYGELFF. CDR3 in DNA: TGCAGTGCTAGACGAGGGACAGGGTACGGGGAGCTGTTTTTT.

There are a few counts of this clonotype. J is TRBJ2-2 and V is TRBV4-3, with 13 bases that match TRBD2. The CDR3 is 17 residues long. The V and J ends lost 0 bases and 6 bases, in that order; junction bases with no gene match: 4. The germline CDR1 and CDR2 sequences are LGHNA and YSLEER. The DNA for the CDR3 is TGCGCCAGCAGCCAAGATGGGACTAGCGGGGACTCCGGGGAGCTGTTTTTT. It encodes CASSQDGTSGDSGELFF.

The chain combines TRBV21-1 with TRBJ1-3. TRBV21-1 is a pseudogene. The CDR3 is made up of 14 amino acids. The CDR3 DNA is TGTGCCAGCAGCCATCCGTTCTCTGGAAACACCATATATTTT. Protein product: CASSHPFSGNTIYF.

This clonotype occurred many times. The chain joins TRBV7-9 to TRBJ1-5; D uncertain. The CDR3 contains 12 residues. The V gene lost 4 bases and the J gene lost 7 bases, with 8 bases spanning the gap. In germline, CDR1 is SEHNR, CDR2 FQNEAQ (reference sequence). In nucleotides, the CDR3 is TGTGCCAGCAGCTCCGACCGGCAGCCCCAGCATTTT. Protein product: CASSSDRQPQHF.

This clonotype has ten or more counts. This chain joins TRBV4-1 and TRBJ2-7; TRBD2 agrees at 10 bases. V dropped 4 bases and J dropped 2; count of bases not matched to a gene: 5. The CDR3 consists of 15 residues. Per germline, CDR1 MGHRA and CDR2 YSYEKL. CDR3 sequence: CASSLTSGETYEQYF. Here the CDR3 DNA reads TGCGCCAGCAGCCTCACTAGCGGGGAGACCTACGAGCAGTACTTC.

This clonotype has ten or more counts. The chain employs TRBV2 and TRBJ1-1, with D hard to call. V was trimmed by 3 bases and J by 7 bases, leaving 6 bases between them. This CDR3 has 11 residues. CDR1 SNHLY and CDR2 FYNNEI come from the germline V gene. The CDR3 reads CASSDNLEAFF. The DNA for the CDR3 is TGTGCCAGCAGTGACAACCTTGAAGCTTTCTTT. The full variable domain, rest sourced from reference TRBV2 and TRBJ1-1, is EPEVTQTPSHQVTQMGQEVILRCVPISNHLYFYWYRQILGQKVEFLVSFYNNEISEKSEIFDDQFSVERPDGSNFTLKIRSTKLEDSAMYFCASSDNLEAFFGQGTRLTVV.

The CDR3, as DNA: TGTGCCAGTAGTCTCAGGACAGGGGGCTTTTACGAGCAGTACTTC. It translates to CASSLRTGGFYEQYF. The rearrangement uses TRBV19 and TRBJ2-7; 11 bases line up with TRBD1. CDR3 length equals 15 residues. Germline trimming cut 5 bases from V and 4 bases from J; bases unmatched to any gene: 7. CDR1 is LNHDA, CDR2 SQIVND, per germline (reference sequence).

This clonotype was picked up a small number of times. This chain links TRBV20-1 with TRBJ1-2; D uncertain. The V end was cut by 1 base, the J end by 6 bases, with 21 bases between. Germline CDR1 DFQATT, CDR2 SNEGSKA (reference sequence). This CDR3 region has 16 residues. CDR3 in amino acids: CSARVNRSYVRHGYTF. The DNA for the CDR3 is TGCAGTGCTAGAGTGAATCGGAGTTACGTCCGACATGGCTACACCTTC.

Only a few counts were recorded for this clonotype. The genes are TRBV7-9 and TRBJ2-7; D perhaps matches TRBD1 (6 bases). Germline-derived CDR1 and CDR2 are SEHNR and FQNEAQ (reference sequence). Trimming shortened V by 4 bases and J by 7 bases, and 11 bases separated the two germline ends. This CDR3 region has 12 residues. CDR3 amino acids: CASSYLQGEQYF. DNA for the CDR3: TGTGCCAGCAGCTATTTACAGGGTGAGCAGTACTTC.

This clonotype showed up just a few times. This chain connects TRBV15 to TRBJ1-5; D call uncertain. Trimming cost V 0 bases and J 5 bases, with 8 bases left between them. Germline V gene sequence: CDR1 LNHNV, CDR2 YYDKDF (reference sequence). CDR3 length: 14 residues. The CDR3: CATSRDSSYQPQHF. CDR3 nucleotide sequence: TGTGCCACCAGCAGAGATTCCAGTTATCAGCCCCAGCATTTT. The full variable domain, in which reference TRBV15 and TRBJ1-5 provide the parts outside the CDR3, is DAMVIQNPRYQVTQFGKPVTLSCSQTLNHNVMYWYQQKSSQAPKLLFHYYDKDFNNEADTPDNFQSRRPNTSFCFLDIRSPGLGDTAMYLCATSRDSSYQPQHFGDGTRLSIL.

Ten or more counts support this clonotype. The chain has TRBV6-4 and TRBJ2-1; 8 positions agree with TRBD2. Trimming removed 10 bases from V and 7 bases from J; junction bases left unmatched: 6. The CDR3 totals 12 residues. CDR1 is MRHNA and CDR2 is SNTAGT in the germline V gene. CDR3 DNA: TGTGCCATTGGGACTAGGAATAATGAGCAGTTCTTC. It translates to CAIGTRNNEQFF.

This sequence joins TRBV11-1 and TRBJ2-1; the match to TRBD2 covers 7 bases. Germline CDR1 SGHAT, CDR2 FQDESV (reference sequence). V was clipped by 5 bases and J by 1 base; unmatched bases: 14. The CDR3 contains 18 residues. The CDR3 loop reads CASSPGGAGVPSYNEQFF. CDR3 coding DNA: TGTGCCAGCAGCCCCGGCGGGGCGGGAGTTCCATCCTACAATGAGCAGTTCTTC.

This clonotype was observed many times. The CDR3 protein is CSATGNNEAFF. In DNA form, the CDR3 reads TGCAGCGCGACAGGGAATAATGAAGCTTTCTTT. The rearrangement links TRBV29-1 to TRBJ1-1; 7 nucleotides agree with TRBD1. V shed 7 bases, J shed 7 bases, and the junction held 6 bases outside the gene matches. This CDR3 is 11 amino acids long. Germline CDR1 and CDR2: SQVTM and ANQGSEA.

This clonotype showed up just a few times. The chain carries TRBV4-3 and TRBJ1-3; 8 nucleotides line up with TRBD1. The CDR3 has 17 amino acids. Germline CDR1 is LGHNA and CDR2 is YSLEER. The trim removed 3 bases at V and 7 bases at J, leaving 14 bases unmatched. The CDR3 sequence is CASSHTSGQGIGNTIYF. The CDR3 DNA sequence: TGCGCCAGCAGCCATACCTCCGGACAGGGAATAGGGAACACCATATATTTT.

The rearrangement joins TRBV20-1 to TRBJ2-5; weak D call: TRBD2 (5 bases). The CDR3 runs to 16 residues. Germline values: CDR1 DFQATT, CDR2 SNEGSKA (reference sequence). Trimming cost V 0 bases and J 2 bases, with 16 bases left between them. CDR3 amino acids: CSARDLSGNWQETQYF. CDR3 nucleotide sequence: TGCAGTGCTAGAGACTTGAGCGGCAACTGGCAAGAGACCCAGTACTTC.

Many counts were recorded for this clonotype. This chain links TRBV7-8 with TRBJ1-6; TRBD1 might be the D (6 bases). The germline V and J ends were trimmed by 5 bases and 9 bases, with 14 bases remaining between them. CDR3 length: 14 residues. Germline V gene lookup returns CDR1 SGHVS and CDR2 FQNEAQ. The CDR3 protein is CASSQGGLGSPLHF. Here the CDR3 DNA reads TGTGCCAGCAGCCAAGGGGGACTGGGTTCACCCCTCCACTTT.

This clonotype was observed at least ten times. DNA of the CDR3: TGTGCCAGCAGGAATGACCCCTACGAGCAGTACTTC. Protein: CASRNDPYEQYF. The genes are TRBV27 and TRBJ2-7; D uncertain. CDR1 is MNHEY, CDR2 SMNVEV, per germline (reference sequence). The CDR3 totals 12 residues. Trimming removed 6 bases at V and 2 bases at J, with 8 bases between.

This clonotype showed up many times. The rearrangement joins TRBV18 to TRBJ2-1; tentative D call: TRBD2 (6 bases). In germline, CDR1 is KGHSH, CDR2 LQKENI. The CDR3 is 15 amino acids. Trimming pared 0 bases from V and 9 bases from J, leaving 15 bases between. The CDR3 DNA reads TGTGCCAGCTCACCACCCGGGACTGTGGGCGGTGAGCAGTTCTTC. Translated: CASSPPGTVGGEQFF.

This clonotype was counted at least ten times. The chain combines TRBV12-3 or TRBV12-4 with TRBJ2-4; the D is unclear. V was pared by 2 bases and J by 9 bases, with 8 bases between. This CDR3 region has 12 residues. The chain's CDR3 is CASSLTVVIQYF. The CDR3 DNA sequence: TGTGCCAGCAGTTTAACAGTCGTCATTCAGTACTTC.

The sample holds a few counts of this clonotype. The J gene is TRBJ1-6, the V gene TRBV5-1; D call uncertain. The CDR3 runs to 15 residues. Trimming removed 2 bases from V and 7 bases from J, with 13 bases in between. Germline CDR1 and CDR2: SGHRS and YFSETQ. CDR3 coding DNA: TGCGCCAGCAGCTTCGAATGGACCGCCAATTCACCCCTCCACTTT. It encodes CASSFEWTANSPLHF.

V usage is TRBV5-1 and J usage is TRBJ1-2; 8 positions match TRBD1. CDR1 and CDR2 from the germline V gene are SGHRS and YFSETQ. This CDR3 has 15 residues. Losses at the gene ends were 5 bases for V and 4 bases for J; bases not matched to a gene: 10. The CDR3 nucleotides are TGCGCCAGCAGTTACGACAGGGGCAACCTCTATGGCTACACCTTC. Its translation is CASSYDRGNLYGYTF.

This clonotype turned up a few times. This sequence joins TRBV14 and TRBJ2-4; D is undetermined. The CDR3 has 12 residues. Germline CDR1 and CDR2: SGHDN and FVKESK. Trimming cost V 1 base and J 8 bases, with 6 bases left between them. CDR3 nucleotides: TGTGCCAGCAGCCAAGGAGGATACATTCAGTACTTC. Translating it yields CASSQGGYIQYF.

The chain joins TRBV7-9 to TRBJ2-1, with a possible D match to TRBD2 (5 bases). CDR1 is SEHNR and CDR2 is FQNEAQ in the germline V gene (reference sequence). Trimming pared 3 bases from V and 6 bases from J, leaving 12 bases between. There are 14 residues in the CDR3. The CDR3 region is CASSFYTRVNEQFF. The DNA for the CDR3 is TGTGCCAGCAGCTTTTATACTAGAGTCAATGAGCAGTTCTTC.

This chain uses TRBV3-1 with TRBJ2-1; TRBD2 matches 10 bases. The CDR3 contains 15 residues. V shed 0 bases and J 14 bases; nucleotides not matched to a gene: 10. Germline assignment: CDR1 LGHDT and CDR2 YNNKEL (reference sequence). The CDR3 reads CASSQDGPSGGTEFF. The CDR3 region has the DNA TGTGCCAGCAGCCAAGATGGTCCTAGCGGGGGAACGGAGTTCTTC.

This clonotype came up many times. The chain couples TRBV12-3 or TRBV12-4 to TRBJ2-7; TRBD1 agrees at 8 bases. Unmatched junction bases numbered 10, after V lost 10 bases and J lost 2 bases. This CDR3 comprises 14 residues. CDR3 amino acids: CANIGTGETYEQYF. CDR3 bases: TGTGCCAACATTGGGACAGGCGAAACCTACGAGCAGTACTTC.

The V and J genes are TRBV6-2 or TRBV6-3 and TRBJ1-2, with no clear D. V lost 0 bases and J lost 4, with 12 bases in between. CDR1 and CDR2 from the germline V gene are MNHEY and SVGEGT. This CDR3 has 15 residues. CDR3 DNA sequence: TGTGCCAGCAGTTACTCAGCAGGATCGGGCTATGGCTACACCTTC. It specifies CASSYSAGSGYGYTF.

This clonotype was counted at least ten times. This chain's CDR3 is CASSALNSYNEQFF. CDR3 in DNA: TGTGCCAGCAGCGCTTTAAACTCCTACAATGAGCAGTTCTTC. The rearrangement joins TRBV7-9 to TRBJ2-1; D is unclear. The CDR3 runs 14 residues. Trimming took off 5 bases at V and 0 bases at J, with 8 bases between the two ends. CDR1 and CDR2 (germline): SEHNR, FQNEAQ (reference sequence).

The gene calls are TRBV27 and TRBJ1-2, with no clear D. The CDR3 runs to 15 residues. Trimming left V 5 bases short and J 6 bases short, with 19 bases between. Germline V gene sequence: CDR1 MNHEY, CDR2 SMNVEV (reference sequence). CDR3 protein: CASSPPPPGRDGYTF. CDR3 in DNA: TGTGCCAGCAGTCCCCCACCCCCGGGCCGGGATGGCTACACCTTC.

This clonotype was detected only a few times. This chain connects TRBV7-2 to TRBJ2-3; no firm D call. The V and J ends lost 4 bases and 3 bases respectively, with 5 bases between them. This CDR3 is built from 12 residues. Germline assignment: CDR1 SGHTA and CDR2 FQGNSA. The CDR3 DNA is TGTGCCAGCAGCTCCATTACAGATACGCAGTATTTT. As protein: CASSSITDTQYF.

This clonotype was picked up many times. V is TRBV29-1 and J is TRBJ2-3, with 9 bases that match TRBD2. The CDR3 covers 19 residues. The germline gives CDR1 SQVTM, CDR2 ANQGSEA. V was pared by 3 bases and J by 0 bases, with 16 bases of the junction left unmatched. CDR3 amino acids: CSVDWASGAIGPSTDTQYF. The CDR3 nucleotides are TGCAGCGTTGATTGGGCTAGCGGGGCTATCGGACCTAGCACAGATACGCAGTATTTT.